Listed here are 18 T cell receptor beta chains from one sample, sequenced in a study of cytomegalovirus exposure and HLA in healthy donors. Sequencing used immunoSEQ multiplex PCR; TCRdb keeps in-frame clones, though not all of them. The sample includes around 150,000 clones, roughly 86% of them seen just once. The sequencing sample was made of PBMCs. The receptor source for this set is a woman younger than 30 in good health and CMV-seropositive.

The CDR3 DNA is TGTGCCAGTAGTATATATCTCCTAGCGGACACCGGGGAGCTGTTTTTT. This encodes CASSIYLLADTGELFF. The chain carries TRBV19 and TRBJ2-2; TRBD2 matches at 7 bases. Germline V gene data show CDR1 as LNHDA and CDR2 as SQIVND (reference sequence). V dropped 2 bases and J dropped 3; count of bases not matched to a gene: 6. The CDR3 has 16 residues.

This chain links TRBV5-4 with TRBJ2-3, with D maybe TRBD2 (5 bases). The length of the CDR3 is 15 residues. Trimming left V 0 bases short and J 5 bases short, with 13 bases between. Germline CDR1 and CDR2: SGHNT and YYREEE (reference sequence). CDR3 loop: CASSLGPSAGDTQYF. DNA for the CDR3: TGTGCCAGCAGCTTGGGGCCGAGCGCGGGAGATACGCAGTATTTT.

This clone appeared once. The genes are TRBV5-6 and TRBJ2-1; no firm D call. Trimming removed 1 base at V and 2 bases at J, with 10 bases between. Germline lookup yields CDR1 SGHDT and CDR2 YYEEEE. CDR3 size: 15 residues. The CDR3 coding sequence is TGTGCCAGCAGCTTGCCAGGTGGCCCCTACAATGAGCAGTTCTTC. Translated: CASSLPGGPYNEQFF.

The chain uses TRBV7-6 and TRBJ2-1; 8 nucleotides align to TRBD2. V gave up 7 bases and J gave up 9 bases; unmatched junction bases: 8. Germline CDR1 and CDR2: SGHVS and FNYEAQ. The CDR3 covers 13 residues. The CDR3 here is CASNTGTSVEQFF. The CDR3 DNA is TGTGCCAGCAACACCGGGACTAGTGTTGAGCAGTTCTTC.

The chain couples TRBV4-1 to TRBJ1-1; 9 nucleotides match TRBD1. Losses at the gene ends were 2 bases for V and 5 bases for J; bases not matched to a gene: 6. The CDR3 contains 15 residues. Germline values: CDR1 MGHRA, CDR2 YSYEKL. In DNA, the CDR3 is TGCGCCAGCAGCCAATATTGGACAGGGGCGACTGAAGCTTTCTTT. This sequence encodes CASSQYWTGATEAFF.

The chain is built from TRBV6-6 and TRBJ2-1, with 9 bases lining up with TRBD1. The CDR3 contains 15 residues. V gave up 3 bases and J gave up 7 bases; unmatched junction bases: 7. CDR1 is MNHNY and CDR2 is SVGAGI in the germline V gene (reference sequence). CDR3 sequence: CASSYSGTGMNEQFF. The CDR3 DNA is TGTGCCAGCAGTTATTCCGGGACAGGGATGAATGAGCAGTTCTTC.

The chain recombines TRBV7-3 with TRBJ2-7; TRBD2 matches 10 bases. CDR1 and CDR2 (germline): SGHTA, FQGTGA. This CDR3 is 14 amino acids long. Trimming cost V 6 bases and J 2 bases; bases outside gene matches: 4. CDR3 sequence (DNA): TGTGCCAGCAGGAAAGCGGGAGGGGCCTACGAGCAGTACTTC. It is translated as CASRKAGGAYEQYF.

The chain uses TRBV4-3 and TRBJ2-3; a weak D match, TRBD2 (6 bases). The CDR3 runs 17 residues. V was clipped by 1 base and J by 2 bases, with 16 bases between them. Germline CDR1 and CDR2: LGHNA and YSLEER. The CDR3 DNA is TGCGCCAGCAGCCAAGGAGGGGCTCTAGCGTTCACAGATACGCAGTATTTT. Residues: CASSQGGALAFTDTQYF.

The sample holds a few counts of this clone. The chain joins TRBV28 to TRBJ1-2; 8 bases match TRBD1. V was pared by 7 bases and J by 6 bases, with 7 bases of the junction left unmatched. Looked up from germline, CDR1 is MDHEN and CDR2 is SYDVKM. This CDR3 has 13 amino acids. The CDR3 DNA follows: TGTGCCAGCAACTACAGGGGGAGGGATGGCTACACCTTC. Protein: CASNYRGRDGYTF.

The chain is built from TRBV6-5 and TRBJ2-2; D remains unclear. The V gene's germline CDR1 is MNHEY and CDR2 SVGAGI. The CDR3 consists of 14 residues. V dropped 2 bases and J dropped 2 bases, with 6 bases sitting between them. The CDR3 nucleotides read TGTGCCAGCAGTTACGCGCTAAACACCGGGGAGCTGTTTTTT. Translating it yields CASSYALNTGELFF.

The rearrangement links TRBV6-4 to TRBJ1-2; no clear D. This CDR3 is built from 20 residues. Trimming removed 2 bases at V and 8 bases at J, with 33 bases between. The germline gives CDR1 MRHNA, CDR2 SNTAGT. The CDR3 region is CASSDRMRPYMVGSGTGYTF. CDR3 sequence (DNA): TGTGCCAGCAGTGACCGAATGCGCCCCTACATGGTAGGATCGGGAACCGGCTACACCTTC.

The chain employs TRBV10-1 and TRBJ2-1; 8 bases agree with TRBD2. The ends lost 8 bases at V and 2 bases at J; junction bases unmatched: 5. CDR3 length: 14 residues. The germline V gene has CDR1 WNHNN and CDR2 SYGVQD (reference sequence). CDR3 loop: CASSLAGPYNEQFF. As DNA, the CDR3 is TGCGCCAGCTCTCTAGCGGGTCCCTACAATGAGCAGTTCTTC.

V and J are TRBV28 and TRBJ1-3, with unresolved D. Germline V lookup: CDR1 MDHEN, CDR2 SYDVKM. V lost 5 bases to trimming and J lost 4 bases, with 6 bases between them. This CDR3 spans 12 amino acids. The CDR3: CASSPVGNTIYF. The CDR3 region has the DNA TGTGCCAGCAGTCCAGTGGGAAACACCATATATTTT.

The chain has TRBV28 and TRBJ2-7, with TRBD2 matching 7 bases. With V trimmed by 6 bases and J by 2 bases, 10 bases remained unmatched. The CDR3 consists of 15 residues. Per germline, CDR1 MDHEN and CDR2 SYDVKM. This CDR3 is CASSLSSAGTYEQYF. In nucleotides, the CDR3 is TGTGCCAGCAGCCTCAGTTCAGCGGGAACCTACGAGCAGTACTTC. Using reference TRBV28 and TRBJ2-7 for the parts outside the CDR3, the full variable domain is DVKVTQSSRYLVKRTGEKVFLECVQDMDHENMFWYRQDPGLGLRLIYFSYDVKMKEKGDIPEGYSVSREKKERFSLILESASTNQTSMYLCASSLSSAGTYEQYFGPGTRLTVT.

This sequence joins TRBV4-1 and TRBJ2-1; TRBD1 matches 7 bases. The ends lost 0 bases at V and 3 bases at J; junction bases unmatched: 5. This CDR3 region has 16 residues. The germline V gene encodes CDR1 MGHRA and CDR2 YSYEKL. The CDR3 nucleotides are TGCGCCAGCAGCCAAGATCGAAGGGGGCTCTACAATGAGCAGTTCTTC. Its protein product is CASSQDRRGLYNEQFF.

The CDR3 sequence: CASEPGTSAYEQYF. The DNA of the CDR3 is TGTGCCAGCGAGCCCGGGACTAGCGCCTACGAGCAGTACTTC. The V call is TRBV6-1, the J call TRBJ2-7, with 10 bases aligning to TRBD2. Per the germline V gene, CDR1 is MNHNS and CDR2 is SASEGT. The V segment lost 8 bases and the J segment 2 bases; nucleotides outside the gene matches: 6. The CDR3 covers 14 residues.

Only a few counts were recorded for this clone. This chain joins TRBV5-1 and TRBJ2-7, with 9 bases aligning to TRBD2. The CDR3 has 15 residues. CDR1 SGHRS and CDR2 YFSETQ come from the germline V gene. With 4 bases clipped from V and 0 bases from J, the junction kept 5 bases outside the gene matches. CDR3 sequence (DNA): TGCGCCAGCAGCATTTCTAGCGGGGCCTCCTACGAGCAGTACTTC. Translation: CASSISSGASYEQYF.

This clone showed up just once. The V gene is TRBV11-2, the J gene TRBJ2-7; 7 bases line up with TRBD1. Looked up from germline, CDR1 is SGHAT and CDR2 is FQNNGV. Losses at the gene ends were 3 bases for V and 1 base for J; bases not matched to a gene: 9. The CDR3 loop spans 16 amino acids. The CDR3 sequence: CASSFEGVRGSYEQYF. CDR3 in DNA: TGTGCCAGCAGCTTCGAAGGGGTCAGGGGGTCCTACGAGCAGTACTTC.